This TCR beta chain is drawn from a study of sequential checkpoint blockade in melanoma. Study-wide context: Roughly 23 patients had matched tumor biopsies before treatment and at week 13 after nivolumab or ipilimumab alone.

Sequenced by immunoSEQ multiplex PCR; TCRdb stores in-frame clones only, minus some. The sample holds under 7,000 clones, about 25% seen once. Noted treatment: randomized to nivolumab then ipilimumab (arm A) or the reverse (arm B). The germline CDR1 and CDR2 sequences are MNHGY and SAAAGT. This CDR3 contains 16 residues. Trimming removed 2 bases from V and 0 bases from J; junction bases left unmatched: 2. This clonotype was obtained from a human donor with melanoma. This chain joins TRBV6-8 and TRBJ2-2; 8 bases align to TRBD1. Source: tumor tissue (inferred from file names), taken from a patient given nivolumab and ipilimumab in sequence. In DNA, the CDR3 is TGTGCCAGCAGTTACGTGACAGGGGCGAACACCGGGGAGCTGTTTTTT. Translating gives CASSYVTGANTGELFF.